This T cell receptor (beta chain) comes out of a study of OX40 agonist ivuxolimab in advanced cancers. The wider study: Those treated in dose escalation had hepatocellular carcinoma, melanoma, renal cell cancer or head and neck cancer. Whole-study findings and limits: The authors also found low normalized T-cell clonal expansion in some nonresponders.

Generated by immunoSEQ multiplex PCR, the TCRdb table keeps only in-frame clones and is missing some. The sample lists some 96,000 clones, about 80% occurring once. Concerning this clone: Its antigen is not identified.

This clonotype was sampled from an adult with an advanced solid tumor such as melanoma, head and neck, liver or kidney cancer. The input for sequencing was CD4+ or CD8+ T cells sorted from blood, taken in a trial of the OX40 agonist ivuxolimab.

In nucleotides, the CDR3 is TGTGCCAGCAGATTAGCGGGCCGGGAGACCCAGTACTTC. It yields the protein CASRLAGRETQYF. This chain links TRBV28 with TRBJ2-5; 7 bases are shared with TRBD2. The trim removed 6 bases at V and 5 bases at J, leaving 6 bases unmatched. CDR3 size: 13 residues. CDR1 is MDHEN and CDR2 is SYDVKM in the germline V gene.